This entry concerns a single T cell receptor beta chain. No antigen is known for it. The data were obtained in a study of cytomegalovirus exposure and HLA in healthy donors. In germline, CDR1 is SQVTM, CDR2 ANQGSEA. V lost 4 bases and J lost 3; bases outside the gene matches: 2. This CDR3 has 12 residues. Overall study results and limits: Cytomegalovirus-associated status was assigned to 150 or so TCR beta chains. A subsequent analysis found that TCR clusters from the first cohort also tended to co-occur in the 90 to 150 validation repertoires, with 90% to 95% of cluster scores above 0.

Sequencing was performed with immunoSEQ multiplex PCR; in TCRdb, only in-frame clones are kept and a portion is missing. This sample has 200,000 to 250,000 clones, with around 90% found just once. Sequenced sample: PBMCs. V is TRBV29-1 and J is TRBJ2-7; 8 positions agree with TRBD1. This receptor was taken from a woman between 18 and 30 years old in good health and CMV-seronegative. The CDR3 DNA is TGCAGCGTTGGCGGGACAGGCTACGAGCAGTACTTC. The encoded protein is CSVGGTGYEQYF.